The T cell receptor (beta chain) described here comes from a study of cytomegalovirus exposure and HLA in healthy donors. Looking at the study overall: Sequencing of 180 million or so T cells in an earlier analysis found under 120 million unique TCR beta sequences. Whole-study results and caveats: Most subjects' HLA-A and HLA-B alleles were reportedly predicted from TCR beta sequences.

Primers for the PCR totalled 60 Vbeta and 13 Jbeta. The data were produced by immunoSEQ multiplex PCR, yet TCRdb's version contains in-frame clones alone and is incomplete. The top ten clones hold more than 1.5% of a sample with around 220,000 clones, about three quarters of them seen once. Germline-derived CDR1 and CDR2 are MNHEY and SMNVEV (reference sequence). This CDR3 has 14 amino acids. Deletions cut 2 bases from V and 6 bases from J, with 10 bases between. There are a few counts of this clone. What it binds is not known. There were likely unrecorded immune exposures, though donors were nominally healthy when sampled.

The chain links TRBV27 to TRBJ2-2, with a possible D match to TRBD1 (7 bases). The TCR originated in a man aged 18 to 29 in good health and CMV-seronegative. Source material: PBMCs. The CDR3 DNA reads as TGTGCCAGCAGTTTACAGGGGGGCCCCGGGGAGCTGTTTTTT. Translating it yields CASSLQGGPGELFF.